The entry that follows covers one T cell receptor beta chain sequence. The target antigen is unknown. Treatment given: about 20 received Ad26.COV2.S at low or high dose, single or two shots; about 5 received placebo; per-sample allocation not given. Material that was analyzed had been drawn on day 63 after the first vaccine or placebo injection. Built on an Ad26 vector, the vaccine expressed Wuhan-strain SARS-CoV-2 spike. The table came from immunoSEQ multiplex PCR; TCRdb's copy has only in-frame clones and leaves some out. The table records about 350,000 clones, 86% of them present only once. The data derive from a study of Ad26.COV2.S vaccination and SARS-CoV-2 variants. Study-wide findings and caveats: The analyses of TCR breadth and depth may have understated the size of total T cell responses.

Sequencing was performed on peripheral blood, taken in a trial of Ad26.COV2.S vaccine versus placebo. The source of this sequence is a person between 18 and 59 years old who received the Ad26.COV2.S COVID-19 vaccine or a placebo.

The CDR3 region has the DNA TGTGCCAGCAGGCCCGAAGGGGGGGAGACCCAGTACTTC. It encodes CASRPEGGETQYF. The chain uses TRBV21-1 and TRBJ2-5. TRBV21-1 is an annotated pseudogene. This CDR3 is 13 amino acids long.